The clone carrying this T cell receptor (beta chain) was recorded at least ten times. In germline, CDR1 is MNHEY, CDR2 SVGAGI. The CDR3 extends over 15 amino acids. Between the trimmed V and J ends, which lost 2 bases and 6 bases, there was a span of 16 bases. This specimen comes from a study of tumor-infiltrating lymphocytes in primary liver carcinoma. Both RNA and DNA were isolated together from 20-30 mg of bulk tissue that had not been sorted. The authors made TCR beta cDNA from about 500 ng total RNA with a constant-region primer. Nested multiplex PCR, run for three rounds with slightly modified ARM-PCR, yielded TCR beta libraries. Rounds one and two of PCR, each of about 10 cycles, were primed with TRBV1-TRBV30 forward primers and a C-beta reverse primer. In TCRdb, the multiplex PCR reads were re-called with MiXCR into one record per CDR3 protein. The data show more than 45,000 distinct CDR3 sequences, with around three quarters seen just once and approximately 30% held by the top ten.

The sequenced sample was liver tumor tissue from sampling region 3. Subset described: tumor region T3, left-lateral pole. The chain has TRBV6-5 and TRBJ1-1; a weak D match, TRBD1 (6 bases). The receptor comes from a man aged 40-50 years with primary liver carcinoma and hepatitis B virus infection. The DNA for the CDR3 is TGTGCCAGCAGTTACGGCGGGGGAGGGGGGCCTGAAGCTTTCTTT. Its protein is CASSYGGGGGPEAFF.